The next 8 T cell receptor beta chains were all read from a single sample in a study of blood T cells in healthy people across ages. Next came a second PCR, run for about 7 to 12 cycles, which used a sample-barcoded 5' primer along with a J-beta primer mix. Via MiXCR, TCRdb re-called the 5' RACE reads, giving one row per CDR3 protein. The sample lists over a million distinct CDR3 sequences, 45% occurring once. The sample was blood. All receptors come from an older woman in good health.

This clonotype was counted between two and nine times. This chain uses TRBV13 with TRBJ1-3; tentative D call: TRBD1 (5 bases). Germline V gives CDR1 PRHDT, CDR2 FYEKMQ (reference sequence). The V end was cut by 2 bases, the J end by 0 bases, with 14 bases between. The CDR3 is 17 amino acids. Written as DNA, the CDR3 is TGTGCCAGCAGCTTAAGGGGCGGGCGGCTCTCTGGAAACACCATATATTTT. Its translation is CASSLRGGRLSGNTIYF.

This clonotype was detected a few times. This chain joins TRBV25-1 and TRBJ1-1; D remains unclear. This CDR3 is 12 amino acids long. The V gene lost 2 bases and the J gene lost 10 bases, with 11 bases spanning the gap. The V gene's germline CDR1 is MGHDK and CDR2 SYGVNS. In DNA, the CDR3 is TGTGCCAGCAGTGAAGGGCCTCCTCGAGCTTTCTTT. This translates into CASSEGPPRAFF.

The chain is built from TRBV15 and TRBJ2-3; no definite D call. The CDR3 length is 14 residues. Germline assignment: CDR1 LNHNV and CDR2 YYDKDF (reference sequence). V shed 3 bases and J shed 3 bases, with 10 bases lying between them. This CDR3 is CATSSDQWTDTQYF. The DNA for the CDR3 is TGTGCCACCAGCAGCGATCAATGGACAGATACGCAGTATTTT.

With regard to this clonotype: A much bigger clone sits one base away, suggesting this may be a read error. The gene calls are TRBV6-2 or TRBV6-3 and TRBJ2-3; D is undetermined. Trimming left V 4 bases short and J 10 bases short, with 15 bases between. Per the germline V gene, CDR1 is MNHEY and CDR2 is SVGEGT. The CDR3 is 13 amino acids. CDR3 DNA: TGTGCCAGCAGTTCCCGGTCCACGGATGCGCAGTATTTT. Translating gives CASSSRSTDAQYF.

This chain joins TRBV6-1 and TRBJ2-5, with 12 bases matching TRBD2. The V segment lost 2 bases and the J segment 6 bases; nucleotides outside the gene matches: 7. The germline CDR1 and CDR2 sequences are MNHNS and SASEGT. The CDR3 contains 16 residues. The CDR3 region is CASSELRTSGIQTQYF. The CDR3, as DNA: TGTGCCAGCAGTGAATTAAGGACTAGCGGGATTCAGACCCAGTACTTC.

This rearrangement joins TRBV20-1 to TRBJ2-1, with 14 bases lining up with TRBD2. V trimming: 3 bases; J trimming: 9 bases; junction bases outside the gene matches: 16. CDR1 and CDR2 from the germline V gene are DFQATT and SNEGSKA (reference sequence). The CDR3 sequence is 18 residues long. The CDR3 DNA reads as TGCAGTGCTAGTGCAAACCTCGGGACTAGCGGGAGTCGGGGTGAGCAGTTCTTC. Its translation: CSASANLGTSGSRGEQFF.

The rearrangement uses TRBV10-3 and TRBJ2-5; D is perhaps TRBD2 (5 bases). CDR1 ENHRY and CDR2 SYGVKD come from the germline V gene. The CDR3 extends over 13 amino acids. V was clipped by 3 bases and J by 3 bases, with 8 bases between them. CDR3 in amino acids: CAISDSGKETQYF. DNA of the CDR3: TGTGCCATCAGTGATTCGGGAAAAGAGACCCAGTACTTC.

Concerning this clonotype: A read error is possible here, since a much larger clone lies one base away. The CDR3 DNA sequence: TGCAGCGCCGGTTATAGCGGGAGTAAATCCAATGAGCAGTTCTTC. Its protein is CSAGYSGSKSNEQFF. The rearrangement joins TRBV29-1 to TRBJ2-1, with 9 bases matching TRBD2. The CDR3 has 15 amino acids. V was pared by 7 bases and J by 6 bases, with 13 bases of the junction left unmatched. Germline V gene lookup returns CDR1 SQVTM and CDR2 ANQGSEA.